This T cell receptor beta chain was sequenced in a study of blood T cell repertoires in COVID-19. In the study overall: The analysed material was cDNA or gDNA that came from T cells, B-cell-depleted T cells, or PBMCs.

In germline, CDR1 is MNHNS, CDR2 SASEGT. The V end lost 3 bases, the J end lost 0 bases, and 21 bases lay between the germline ends. CDR3 size: 18 residues. The protocol was immunoSEQ multiplex PCR, while the TCRdb copy is restricted to in-frame clones and leaves out a portion. The sample holds some 180,000 clones, about 80% seen once. The cohort comprised adults aged 18 to 89 years residing in about 25 US areas. Cohort allocation depended upon clinical history that participants reported. This clone was observed at least ten times. The chain is built from TRBV6-1 and TRBJ2-7; maybe TRBD1 (6 bases). Sequencing was performed on PBMCs or T cells enriched from blood (not recorded which). The origin of this receptor is a man aged 55 to 69 who had been exposed to COVID-19. The CDR3 sequence: CASSDTRSYRAPSYEQYF. The CDR3 DNA reads TGTGCCAGCAGTGACACGAGATCCTACAGGGCCCCCTCCTACGAGCAGTACTTC.